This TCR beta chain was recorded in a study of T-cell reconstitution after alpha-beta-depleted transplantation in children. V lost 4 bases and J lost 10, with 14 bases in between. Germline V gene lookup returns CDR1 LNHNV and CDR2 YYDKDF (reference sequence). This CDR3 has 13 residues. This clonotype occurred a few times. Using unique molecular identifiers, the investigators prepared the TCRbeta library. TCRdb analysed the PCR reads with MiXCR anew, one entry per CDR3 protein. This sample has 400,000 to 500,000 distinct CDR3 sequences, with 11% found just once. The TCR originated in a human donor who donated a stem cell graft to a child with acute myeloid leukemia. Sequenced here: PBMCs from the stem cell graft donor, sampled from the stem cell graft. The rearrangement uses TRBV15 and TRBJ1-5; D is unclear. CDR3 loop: CATSNRYSDPQHF. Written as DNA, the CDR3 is TGTGCCACCAGCAACAGATACAGCGACCCCCAGCATTTT.